The sequence of this T cell receptor (beta chain) was determined in a study of Tregs in tolerant kidney transplant recipients. Libraries were prepared by immunoSEQ multiplex PCR; TCRdb keeps only in-frame clonotypes and omits some of them. Recorded for this sample: some 30,000 clones. Recipients received nonmyeloablative bone marrow transplants from related graft donors, with transient mixed chimerism. In terms of frequency, this clone is medium-sized (0.01 to 0.1%). The receptor comes from a human patient who received a combined kidney and bone marrow transplant. Part of the T cell pool may stem from the graft donor. The input for sequencing was CD4+ T cells from blood (PBMCs), taken 24 months after the transplant.

The covered CDR3 bases are TGCGCCAGCAGCTCAGGACAGGGCCACGAAGAAAAA. This translates into CASSSGQGHEEK. The whole CDR3 reads CASSSGQGHEEKLFF. The chain recombines TRBV5-1 with TRBJ1-4; TRBD1 aligns across 8 bases. From the germline J gene comes the end of the CDR3, since the read stops 3 residues before it. Trimming cost V 3 bases and J 8 bases; bases outside gene matches: 9. The CDR3 loop spans 15 amino acids. Per germline, CDR1 SGHRS and CDR2 YFSETQ.